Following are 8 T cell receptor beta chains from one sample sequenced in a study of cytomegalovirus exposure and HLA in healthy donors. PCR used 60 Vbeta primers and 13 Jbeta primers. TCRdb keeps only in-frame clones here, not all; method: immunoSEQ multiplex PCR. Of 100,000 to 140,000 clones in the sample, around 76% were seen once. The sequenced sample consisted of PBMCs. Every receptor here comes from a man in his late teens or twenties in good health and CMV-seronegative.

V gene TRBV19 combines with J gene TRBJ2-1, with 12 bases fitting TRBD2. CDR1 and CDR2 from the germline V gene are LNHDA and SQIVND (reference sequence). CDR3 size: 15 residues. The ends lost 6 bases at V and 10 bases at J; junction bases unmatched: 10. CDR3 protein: CASRPRLAGVGEQFF. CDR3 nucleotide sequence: TGTGCCAGTAGGCCTCGACTAGCGGGGGTTGGGGAGCAGTTCTTC.

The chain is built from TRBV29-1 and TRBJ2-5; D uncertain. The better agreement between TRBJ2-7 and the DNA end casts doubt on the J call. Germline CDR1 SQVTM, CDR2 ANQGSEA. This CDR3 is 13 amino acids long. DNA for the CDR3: TGCAGCGCATCGGACGGCCCCGACTACGAGCAGTACTTC. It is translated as CSASDGPDYEQYF.

The CDR3 nucleotides are TGTGCCAGCAGCCACAACGGACACGAGAACACTGAAGCTTTCTTT. Translation: CASSHNGHENTEAFF. This chain links TRBV13 with TRBJ1-1; D perhaps matches TRBD1 (5 bases). Germline lookup yields CDR1 PRHDT and CDR2 FYEKMQ (reference sequence). The CDR3 is 15 amino acids. The V gene lost 5 bases and the J gene lost 1 base, with 14 bases spanning the gap.

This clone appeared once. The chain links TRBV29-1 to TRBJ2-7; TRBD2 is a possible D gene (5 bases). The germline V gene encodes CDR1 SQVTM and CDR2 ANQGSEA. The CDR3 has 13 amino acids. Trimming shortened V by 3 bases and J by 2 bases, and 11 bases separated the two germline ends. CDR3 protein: CSVEGPGTYEQYF. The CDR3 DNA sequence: TGCAGCGTTGAGGGCCCGGGAACCTACGAGCAGTACTTC.

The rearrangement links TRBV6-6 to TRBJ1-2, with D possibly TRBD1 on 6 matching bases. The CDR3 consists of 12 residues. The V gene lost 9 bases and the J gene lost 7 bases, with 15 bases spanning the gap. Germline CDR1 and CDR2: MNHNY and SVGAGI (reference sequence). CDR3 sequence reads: CASSDRGSGYTF. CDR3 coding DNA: TGTGCCAGTTCGGACAGAGGATCTGGCTACACCTTC.

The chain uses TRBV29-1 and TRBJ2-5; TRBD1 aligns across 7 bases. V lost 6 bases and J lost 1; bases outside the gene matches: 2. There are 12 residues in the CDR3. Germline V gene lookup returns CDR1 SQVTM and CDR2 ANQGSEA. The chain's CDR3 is CSVGDSQETQYF. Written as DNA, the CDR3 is TGCAGCGTGGGGGACAGCCAAGAGACCCAGTACTTC.

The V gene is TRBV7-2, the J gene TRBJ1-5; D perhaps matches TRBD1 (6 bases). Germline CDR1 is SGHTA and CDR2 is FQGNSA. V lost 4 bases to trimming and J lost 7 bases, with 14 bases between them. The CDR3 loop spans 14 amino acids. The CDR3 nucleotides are TGTGCCAGCAGCTCCAACGGGGGGCCACAGCCCCAGCATTTT. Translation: CASSSNGGPQPQHF.

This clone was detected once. CDR3 nucleotides: TGTGCCAGTAGTGCCGGGACAGGGGATGGGCAGTACTTC. As protein: CASSAGTGDGQYF. The chain joins TRBV19 to TRBJ2-7; 10 nucleotides align to TRBD1. The CDR3 consists of 13 residues. Germline V gene lookup returns CDR1 LNHDA and CDR2 SQIVND (reference sequence). V lost 5 bases, J lost 9 bases, and 7 bases stayed unmatched.